This T cell receptor (beta chain) was documented in a study of T cell changes during pregnancy in multiple sclerosis. Trimming cost V 2 bases and J 2 bases, with 6 bases left between them. From germline, CDR1 is MNHEY and CDR2 SMNVEV (reference sequence). The CDR3 is 13 amino acids. Sequencing used immunoSEQ multiplex PCR; TCRdb keeps in-frame clones, though not all of them. Of around 68,000 clones listed, about 89% were seen once; the top ten hold about 0.42%. Material: CD4+ T cells from peripheral blood mononuclear cells, obtained before pregnancy. The chain couples TRBV27 to TRBJ1-2; maybe TRBD1 (5 bases). The clonotype originates from a female donor with multiple sclerosis, enrolled in a pregnancy study. CDR3 loop: CASSLKGNYGYTF. For the CDR3, the DNA is TGTGCCAGCAGTTTAAAGGGGAACTATGGCTACACCTTC.